This T cell receptor beta chain was found in a study of tumor-infiltrating lymphocytes in primary liver carcinoma (dated 2017 in TCRdb). Regarding the study in general: Between late 2015 and March 2016, five patients in China with histopathologically diagnosed primary liver carcinoma had surgical resection. A total of 35 specimens from 5 patients went through TCRbeta repertoire sequencing, namely 25 tumor regions, 5 adjacent noncancerous liver tissues and 5 peripheral blood samples. The study combined TCRbeta repertoire sequencing, expression microarrays and whole-exome sequencing across five regions of each liver tumor, with adjacent normal tissue and blood. Repertoires from technical replicates were highly reproducible, with mean shared-clone rates approximately 0.9 and correlation coefficients above 0.95. Of the five patients, three men and two women aged 30 to 69 years, four had hepatocellular carcinoma and one had combined HCC and intrahepatic cholangiocarcinoma. The five patients had tumors of stage T1-T3 N0M0, with maximum diameters ranging from 4.2 to 10 cm. Samples yielded roughly 3.5 to 7.13 million productive TCRbeta reads; read depth did not differ significantly between tissue types. Points the paper makes about the study in general: Repertoire overlap was higher between tumor regions (mean about 36%) than tumor-adjacent (around 17%) or tumor-blood (approximately 14%) pairs, consistent with antigen-driven expansion. A significantly larger repertoire fraction was made up by the top 250 clones in tumors than in blood (p = 0.039). Because only the TCR beta chain was sequenced and unpaired alpha chains were not captured, true repertoire diversity is likely underestimated. Bulk unsorted samples precluded comparing CD4+ and CD8+ T cell repertoires. The study included only five patients, and the authors note findings should be validated in a larger study.

TRIzol reagent was used to extract blood RNA from unsorted whole blood, while the DNeasy Blood & Tissue kit provided the germline DNA. Patients had chronic HBV infection and were treatment-naive at sampling. Before surgery, 3.5 to 4 milliliters of peripheral blood were drawn into K2EDTA tubes. A constant-region primer and ProtoScript II reverse transcriptase were used to reverse-transcribe TCRbeta-specific cDNA from approximately 550 ng total RNA. Construction of the TCRbeta libraries relied on three nested rounds of multiplex PCR, following a slightly modified ARM-PCR procedure. The first two PCR rounds used multiplex TRBV1-TRBV30 forward primers with a Cbeta reverse primer, each for 10 to 11 cycles. Sample barcodes and Illumina adapters were attached in a final 25-cycle PCR using Deep VentR polymerase. Before sequencing, amplicons between 200 and 500 bp were purified from gel using a QIAquick gel extraction kit. The TCRbeta amplicons were sequenced with 250-bp paired-end reads on an Illumina HiSeq 2500. The authors processed their data as follows. To recover full CDR3 sequences, reads were quality-trimmed using Trimmomatic v0.33 and paired reads were then merged using FLASH v1.2.11. V, D and J germline segments were assigned to the rearranged TCRbeta sequences using MiGEC v1.2.1b. Clonotype statistics, along with Shannon-Wiener diversity indices, were calculated using VDJtools v1.0.0. To cut down on sampling bias, every analysis after diversity analysis relied on just the 250 most abundant clonotypes from each sample. The public reads were run again by TCRdb, first through fastp at Q25 and then through MiXCR, and only productive beta chains were kept. Identical CDR3 protein sequences are pooled into one entry, listed with their most common genes and DNA. These V and J calls are TCRdb output, not the study's own analysis. The sample has some 320,000 distinct CDR3 sequences on record, roughly two thirds of them singletons. The ten largest clones add up to about 9.4% of the sample.

CDR3 length: 13 amino acids, cysteine to phenylalanine. Left in the record is the CDR3 DNA by itself, 39 bases read in frame from the first base. The germline V gene (reference sequence) provides CDR1 SGHAT and CDR2 FQDESV. This clonotype was counted once. Its antigen is still unknown. The junction shows a germline mismatch at one end, possibly a read error. The sequenced sample was peripheral blood. The TCR originated in a middle-aged man with primary liver carcinoma and hepatitis B virus infection. The sequence links TRBV11-1 to TRBJ1-6; D gene: possibly TRBD1, on 5 matching bases. The nucleotide sequence is given as TGTGCCAGCGACCGGACACTGGTTTCACCCCCCCACTTT. The encoded protein is CASDRTLVSPPHF.